This T cell receptor beta chain emerged from a study of blood T cell repertoires in COVID-19. For the study at large: Donors in the United States, Italy and Spain gave samples during acute or convalescent COVID-19. From T cells, B-cell-depleted T cells, or PBMCs came the material, which was cDNA or gDNA.

Original data processing: Counts of nucleated cells, estimated from reference gene primer amplification, were obtained. Here immunoSEQ multiplex PCR was the method, and the copy in TCRdb shows in-frame clones only, minus some. V and J calls and clone size are copied from that table; D and trimming were computed from the DNA. The sample holds some 240,000 clones, about 79% seen once. Trimming left V 3 bases short and J 1 base short, with 19 bases between. This CDR3 has 19 residues. The chain uses TRBV23-1 and TRBJ1-6; D might be TRBD1 (6 bases). TRBV23-1 belongs to the ORF category, with a function that is uncertain. This receptor was taken from a woman aged 40-49 years who had recovered from COVID-19. Sequencing was performed on peripheral blood. The CDR3 nucleotides read TGCGCCAGCAGTCACAAACAGGGCGTCAGTAATTCCTATAATTCACCCCTCCACTTT. Translating it yields CASSHKQGVSNSYNSPLHF.